This record concerns one T cell receptor (beta chain) sequence. Its cognate antigen has yet to be identified. The input lacks base qualities; no much larger clone sits a single base away. The immunoSEQ assay at survey resolution was used to sequence TCRbeta rearrangements from genomic DNA. The original methods were these. In the TCR sequencing data, the lowest productive clonotype frequency that could be detected was 2.59 x 10-5. Only productive TCRbeta rearrangements, defined as complete and in-frame sequences, were included in the analyses. Simpson clonality, calculated in the immunoSEQ Analyzer version 3.0, was used as the measure of sample clonality. Clones were categorized by frequency as very rare, small, medium, large (1-20%) or hyperexpanded (>20%). OLGA 1.2.3 estimated generation probabilities, VDJtools produced V-gene circos plots, VDJdb was queried for specificities, and GLIPH identified CDR3 motifs. Drawn from immuneACCESS, this table holds only the in-frame rearrangements with V and J called that TCRdb kept. Clones are partly lost; checked studies trace under half to an unresolved V gene and leave the rest unexplained. V, J and clone size are taken as reported in that table, and D and trimming were inferred from the DNA itself. This sample has around 27,000 clones in its table, and about 81% of those were observed once. The top ten hold over 3% of the sample.

The healthy controls were over 30 blood donors, and the buffy coats of these donors were supplied by the Finnish Red Cross blood service. All TCR-sequenced material derived from peripheral blood: patient blood samples and healthy donor buffy coats. Peripheral blood mononuclear cells were isolated by Ficoll-Hypaque gradient centrifugation. CD4+ cells were purified magnetically from the buffy coats of healthy controls. Genomic DNA was extracted using the Gentra Puregene Cell and Tissue kit, and a Qubit 2.0 fluorometer was used to quantify it. V is pared back by 7 bases and J by 3 bases, with 10 bases lying between the germline termini. The germline V gene encodes CDR1 ENHRY and CDR2 SYGVKD. The CDR3 spans 12 residues, from the cysteine through the phenylalanine. Kept here is only the CDR3 DNA, which spans 36 bases and is read in frame from base 1. This entry belongs to a study of STAT5B mutations in CD4+ large granular lymphocyte leukemia (dated by TCRdb to 2021 to 2024). Notes on the research overall: Among healthy controls, the CDR3 'QG' motif was associated with a particular HLA allele. TCRbeta repertoires of CD4+ T-cell large granular lymphocyte leukemia patients were compared with those of healthy blood donors. Flow cytometry performed on FACSCanto II or FACSVerse showed that the purified fractions had more than 95% purity among lymphocytes. Summary of the overall study and its limitations: Compared with healthy CD4+ repertoires, CD4-sorted patient repertoires appeared more clonal, and this difference remained even after the putative leukemic clones were removed. Each patient's main leukemic clonotypes were private, but approximately 27% of these clonotypes showed up at low frequency in the non-leukemic repertoires of other patients. The data were not HLA-matched, and the higher clonality in CD4+ T-LGLL than in CD8+ T-LGLL could be due to the relatively small sample size. TRBV06-family usage was enriched among the top patient clones (8/27) compared with healthy controls (2/35).

This chain is built from TRBV10-3 and TRBJ2-7; the D region possibly corresponds to TRBD2 (5 bases align). This clonotype was obtained from a human donor in good health. Sequencing input: CD4+ T cells from blood buffy coats. The CDR3 is CAITKEGYEQYF. The sequenced DNA is TGTGCCATCACCAAAGAGGGCTACGAGCAGTACTTC.